Each of the 10 T cell receptor beta chains below was sequenced from the same sample in a study of blood T cells in healthy people across ages. Together with a sample-barcoded 5' primer, a J-beta primer mix was included in a second PCR lasting about 6 to 11 cycles. TCRdb re-derived calls from the 5' RACE reads in MiXCR, one entry per CDR3 protein. The repertoire consists of about 1,400,000 distinct CDR3 sequences, with 42% occurring once and the leading ten covering 7% to 9%. The material sequenced was blood. The receptors originated from a woman aged 18 to 35 in good health.

The rearrangement uses TRBV21-1 and TRBJ2-7; the listed D gene, TRBD2, was not tested against the DNA. TRBV21-1 is marked as a pseudogene. This CDR3 has 12 amino acids. CDR3 residues: CASSPRAGEQYF. The CDR3 bases are TGTGCCAGCAGCCCCCGAGCGGGCGAGCAGTACTTC.

The chain carries TRBV6-5 and TRBJ2-1, with no clear D. CDR3 length equals 11 residues. Germline CDR1 MNHEY, CDR2 SVGAGI. V dropped 4 bases and J dropped 11 bases, with 9 bases sitting between them. Here the CDR3 reads CASSSGPQQFF. In nucleotides, the CDR3 is TGTGCCAGCAGTTCCGGGCCCCAGCAGTTCTTC.

The chain is built from TRBV24-1 and TRBJ2-1; 8 bases are shared with TRBD2. The trim removed 4 bases at V and 15 bases at J, leaving 10 bases unmatched. The CDR3 extends over 13 amino acids. CDR1 is KGHDR, CDR2 SFDVKD, per germline. DNA for the CDR3: TGTGCCACCAGTGACCCTAGCGGGCGGGGTAGGTTCTTC. Encoded protein: CATSDPSGRGRFF.

The V gene is TRBV7-8, the J gene TRBJ2-2, with TRBD2 matching 8 bases. Germline V lookup: CDR1 SGHVS, CDR2 FQNEAQ. Trimming removed 6 bases from V and 3 bases from J; junction bases left unmatched: 6. This CDR3 comprises 15 residues. The CDR3, as DNA: TGTGCCAGCAGTCCGAGCGGGAGCGACACCGGGGAGCTGTTTTTT. Translating gives CASSPSGSDTGELFF. The variable domain in full, completed from reference TRBV7-8 and TRBJ2-2, reads GAGVSQSPRYKVAKRGQDVALRCDPISGHVSLFWYQQALGQGPEFLTYFQNEAQLDKSGLPSDRFFAERPEGSVSTLKIQRTQQEDSAVYLCASSPSGSDTGELFFGEGSRLTVL.

The J gene is TRBJ2-1, the V gene TRBV30; tentatively, D is TRBD2 (5 bases). From germline, CDR1 is GTSNPN and CDR2 SVGIG (reference sequence). This CDR3 spans 14 amino acids. Trimming left V 1 base short and J 9 bases short, with 16 bases between. The CDR3 is CAWSGMIVEGEQFF. CDR3 in DNA: TGTGCCTGGAGTGGTATGATAGTTGAGGGTGAGCAGTTCTTC.

The chain carries TRBV5-1 and TRBJ1-2; D uncertain. The CDR3 spans 12 residues. CDR1 SGHRS and CDR2 YFSETQ come from the germline V gene. Trimming stripped 2 bases from V and 5 bases from J, with 7 bases between. Here the CDR3 reads CASSLDKYGYTF. CDR3 nucleotide sequence: TGCGCCAGCAGCTTAGACAAATATGGCTACACCTTC.

V usage is TRBV28 and J usage is TRBJ2-7; 8 bases line up with TRBD2. Losses at the gene ends were 4 bases for V and 0 bases for J; bases not matched to a gene: 17. The V gene's germline CDR1 is MDHEN and CDR2 SYDVKM. The length of the CDR3 is 19 residues. DNA for the CDR3: TGTGCCAGCAGTTCCCGATGGCGGCTAGCGGGCTCCAGCTCCTACGAGCAGTACTTC. Translation gives CASSSRWRLAGSSSYEQYF.

The chain uses TRBV6-5 and TRBJ1-3; TRBD1 might be the D (5 bases). CDR3 length: 16 amino acids. Germline assignment: CDR1 MNHEY and CDR2 SVGAGI. The V and J ends lost 0 bases and 0 bases respectively, with 9 bases between them. CDR3 sequence: CASSYSGGISGNTIYF. CDR3 sequence (DNA): TGTGCCAGCAGTTACTCGGGGGGTATCTCTGGAAACACCATATATTTT.

This clonotype came up a few times. CDR3 sequence: CASSPDRTGAGGYTF. Here the CDR3 DNA reads TGTGCCAGCAGTCCTGATCGGACAGGGGCCGGTGGCTACACCTTC. The V gene is TRBV27, the J gene TRBJ1-2; 9 bases match TRBD1. The CDR3 contains 15 residues. Trimming cost V 5 bases and J 7 bases; bases outside gene matches: 11. Looked up from germline, CDR1 is MNHEY and CDR2 is SMNVEV (reference sequence).

This chain joins TRBV11-2 and TRBJ2-3; D might be TRBD1 or TRBD2, each matching 5 bases. Between the trimmed V and J ends, which lost 7 bases and 9 bases, there was a span of 20 bases. Germline lookup yields CDR1 SGHAT and CDR2 FQNNGV. The CDR3 extends over 14 amino acids. The CDR3 spells CASTSFEGSGTQYF. In DNA, the CDR3 is TGTGCCAGCACGAGCTTCGAGGGGAGTGGGACGCAGTATTTT. Variable domain in full (rest from reference TRBV11-2 and TRBJ2-3): EAGVAQSPRYKIIEKRQSVAFWCNPISGHATLYWYQQILGQGPKLLIQFQNNGVVDDSQLPKDRFSAERLKGVDSTLKIQPAKLEDSAVYLCASTSFEGSGTQYFGPGTRLTVL.